This T cell receptor (beta chain) derives from a study of T cells after yellow fever vaccination. Study observations and caveats: Boosting was followed by the reappearance of most primary-vaccination clones (approximately 95% CD4, about 90% CD8). Only a minor proportion of clonotypes was detected across both CD4 and CD8 compartments.

The sample holds a few counts of this clonotype. Its antigen is not known. Germline values: CDR1 SGHRS, CDR2 YFSETQ. The V end lost 2 bases, the J end lost 6 bases, and 14 bases lay between the germline ends. The CDR3 contains 14 residues. TCRdb passed the 5' RACE reads through MiXCR, listing each CDR3 protein once. The sample holds some 320,000 distinct CDR3 sequences; around 8.6% are singletons and the top ten take about 3.7%. The starting material was CD4+ T cells sorted from PBMCs, obtained 5 days after the yellow fever booster vaccination. The clonotype originates from a man aged 18-30 years who received the YFV17D yellow fever vaccine. J is TRBJ1-2 and V is TRBV5-1; D not resolved. The CDR3 nucleotides read TGCGCCAGCAGCTTAGGCAACTCGGGAGATGGCTACACCTTC. It translates to CASSLGNSGDGYTF.